One T cell receptor beta chain is described in this entry. The target antigen is unknown. A second PCR of about 7 to 12 cycles used a sample-barcoded 5' primer and a J-beta primer mix. Every cDNA molecule bore a tag from a template-switch adaptor containing 12 random nucleotides. Using its own MiXCR run on the 5' RACE reads, TCRdb lists one record per CDR3 protein. The sample has 850,000 to 1,100,000 distinct CDR3 sequences; about two fifths are singletons. Aged about 6 to 95, donors were systemically healthy Caucasians from Russia. The germline gives CDR1 MRHNA, CDR2 SNTAGT. CDR3 length: 14 amino acids. Between the trimmed V and J ends, which lost 6 bases and 2 bases, there was a span of 12 bases. The sample comes from a study of blood T cells in healthy people across ages. Study-wide findings and caveats: Calculation of diversity from one million T cells yielded estimates considered to be underestimates.

The chain is built from TRBV6-4 and TRBJ2-3; D is perhaps TRBD1 (6 bases). Sequenced input: blood. The receptor's source is a man younger than 30 in good health. The CDR3 DNA is TGTGCCAGCAGAGGGACATCCGACACAGATACGCAGTATTTT. This encodes CASRGTSDTDTQYF.